This TCR beta chain was obtained from a study of control samples from healthy donors and cancer patients. Clones were sequenced by immunoSEQ multiplex PCR, and TCRdb holds only the in-frame ones, with some missing. The table records more than 100,000 clones, approximately 88% of them present only once. V lost 5 bases and J lost 6; bases outside the gene matches: 1. This CDR3 has 13 amino acids. Per the germline V gene, CDR1 is LNHDA and CDR2 is SQIVND (reference sequence). The sequenced sample consisted of blood. The chain joins TRBV19 to TRBJ1-6, with TRBD1 identical over 7 bases. The origin of this receptor is a man aged 35-49 years in good health. CDR3 DNA: TGTGCCAGTAGTCAGGGGGGTAATTCACCCCTCCACTTT. The encoded protein is CASSQGGNSPLHF.